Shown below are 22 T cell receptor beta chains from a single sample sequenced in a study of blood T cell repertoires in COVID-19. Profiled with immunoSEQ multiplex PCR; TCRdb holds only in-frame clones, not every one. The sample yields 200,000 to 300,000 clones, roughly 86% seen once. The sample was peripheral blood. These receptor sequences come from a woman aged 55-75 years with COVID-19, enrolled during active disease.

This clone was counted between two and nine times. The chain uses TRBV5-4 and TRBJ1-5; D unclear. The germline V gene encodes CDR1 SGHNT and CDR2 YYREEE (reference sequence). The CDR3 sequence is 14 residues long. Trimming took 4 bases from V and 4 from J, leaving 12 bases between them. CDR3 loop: CASSLAGVNQPQHF. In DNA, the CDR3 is TGTGCCAGCAGCCTCGCCGGGGTAAATCAGCCCCAGCATTTT.

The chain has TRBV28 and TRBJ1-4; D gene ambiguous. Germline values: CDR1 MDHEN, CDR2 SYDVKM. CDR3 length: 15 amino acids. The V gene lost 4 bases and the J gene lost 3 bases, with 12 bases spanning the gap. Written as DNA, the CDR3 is TGTGCCAGCAGTTCCAGCAGGCTGCCTAATGAAAAACTGTTTTTT. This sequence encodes CASSSSRLPNEKLFF.

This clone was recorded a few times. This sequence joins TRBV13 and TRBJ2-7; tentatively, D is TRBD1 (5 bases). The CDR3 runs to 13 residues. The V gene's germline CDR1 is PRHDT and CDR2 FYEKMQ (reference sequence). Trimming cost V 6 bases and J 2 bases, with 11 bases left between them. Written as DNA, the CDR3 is TGTGCCAGCAGGGCGCAGGGTGCCTACGAGCAGTACTTC. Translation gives CASRAQGAYEQYF.

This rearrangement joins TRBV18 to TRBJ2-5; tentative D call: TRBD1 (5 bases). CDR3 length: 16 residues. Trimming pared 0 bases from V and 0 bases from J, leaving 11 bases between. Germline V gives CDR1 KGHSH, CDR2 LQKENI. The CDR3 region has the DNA TGTGCCAGCTCACCACCTTTAGACAGATACCAAGAGACCCAGTACTTC. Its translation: CASSPPLDRYQETQYF.

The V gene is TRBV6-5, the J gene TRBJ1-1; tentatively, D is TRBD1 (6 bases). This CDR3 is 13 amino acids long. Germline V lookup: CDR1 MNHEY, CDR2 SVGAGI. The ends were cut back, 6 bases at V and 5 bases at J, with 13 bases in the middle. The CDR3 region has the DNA TGTGCCAGCAGGAAAGGGGGGGGAACTGAAGCTTTCTTT. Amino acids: CASRKGGGTEAFF.

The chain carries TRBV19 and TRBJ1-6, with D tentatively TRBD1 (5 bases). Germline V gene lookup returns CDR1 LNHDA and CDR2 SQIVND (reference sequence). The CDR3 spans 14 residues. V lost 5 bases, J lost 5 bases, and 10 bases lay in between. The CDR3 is CASSPLGHNSPLHF. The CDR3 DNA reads TGTGCCAGTAGTCCCCTGGGGCATAATTCACCCCTCCACTTT.

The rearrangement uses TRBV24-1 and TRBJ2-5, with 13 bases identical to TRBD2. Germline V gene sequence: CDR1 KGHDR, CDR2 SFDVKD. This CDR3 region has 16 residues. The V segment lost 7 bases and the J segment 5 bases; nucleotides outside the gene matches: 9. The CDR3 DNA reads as TGTGCCACCAGCGAGACTAGCGGGAGGATAGGGGAGACCCAGTACTTC. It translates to CATSETSGRIGETQYF.

CDR3 sequence (DNA): TGTGCCAGCAGCTTGCCGGGAGGGCCAGATACGCAGTATTTT. Residues: CASSLPGGPDTQYF. The chain uses TRBV5-4 and TRBJ2-3; 8 bases agree with TRBD2. From germline, CDR1 is SGHNT and CDR2 YYREEE (reference sequence). This CDR3 is built from 14 residues. V lost 1 base and J lost 4; bases outside the gene matches: 2.

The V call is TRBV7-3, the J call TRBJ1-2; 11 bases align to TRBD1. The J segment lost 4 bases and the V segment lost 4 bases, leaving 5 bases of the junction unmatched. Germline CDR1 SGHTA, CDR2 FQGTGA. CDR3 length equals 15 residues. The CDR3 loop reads CASSSSGTGGYGYTF. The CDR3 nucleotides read TGTGCCAGCAGCTCCTCCGGGACAGGGGGCTATGGCTACACCTTC.

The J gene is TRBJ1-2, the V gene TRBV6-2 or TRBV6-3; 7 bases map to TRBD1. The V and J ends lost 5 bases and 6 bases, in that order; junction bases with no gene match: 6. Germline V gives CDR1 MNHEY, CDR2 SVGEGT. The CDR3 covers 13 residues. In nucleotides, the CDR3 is TGTGCCAGCAGTAACAAGGGGGCGGATGGCTACACCTTC. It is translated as CASSNKGADGYTF.

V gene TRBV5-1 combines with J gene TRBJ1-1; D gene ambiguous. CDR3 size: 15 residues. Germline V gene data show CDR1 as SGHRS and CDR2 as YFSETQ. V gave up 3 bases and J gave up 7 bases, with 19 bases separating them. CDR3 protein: CASSSLSNNAGEAFF. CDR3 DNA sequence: TGCGCCAGCAGCTCCCTTTCAAATAATGCGGGTGAAGCTTTCTTT.

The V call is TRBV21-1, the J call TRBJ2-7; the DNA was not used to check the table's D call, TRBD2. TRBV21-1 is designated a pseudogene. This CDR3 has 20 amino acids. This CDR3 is CASSTIRPGLAGAHPYEQYF. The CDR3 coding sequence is TGTGCCAGCAGCACAATCCGGCCGGGACTAGCGGGAGCCCATCCCTACGAGCAGTACTTC.

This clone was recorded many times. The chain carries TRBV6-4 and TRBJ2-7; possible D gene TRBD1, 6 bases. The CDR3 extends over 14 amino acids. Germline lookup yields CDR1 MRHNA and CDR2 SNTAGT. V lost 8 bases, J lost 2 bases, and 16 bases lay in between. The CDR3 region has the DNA TGTGCCAGCTCCCGACAGGCCAATGCCTACGAGCAGTACTTC. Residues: CASSRQANAYEQYF.

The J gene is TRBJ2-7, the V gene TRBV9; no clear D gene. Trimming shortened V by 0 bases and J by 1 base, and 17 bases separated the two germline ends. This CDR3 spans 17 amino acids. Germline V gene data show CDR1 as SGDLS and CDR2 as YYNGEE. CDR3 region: CASSVGGPLLGSYEQYF. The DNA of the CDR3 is TGTGCCAGCAGCGTAGGTGGGCCTCTGCTTGGGTCCTACGAGCAGTACTTC.

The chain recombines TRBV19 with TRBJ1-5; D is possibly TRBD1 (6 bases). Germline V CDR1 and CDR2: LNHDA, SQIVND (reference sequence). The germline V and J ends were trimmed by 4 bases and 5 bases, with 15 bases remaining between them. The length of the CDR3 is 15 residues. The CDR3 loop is CASSKGGGYDQPQHF. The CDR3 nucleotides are TGTGCCAGTAGTAAGGGGGGGGGATATGATCAGCCCCAGCATTTT.

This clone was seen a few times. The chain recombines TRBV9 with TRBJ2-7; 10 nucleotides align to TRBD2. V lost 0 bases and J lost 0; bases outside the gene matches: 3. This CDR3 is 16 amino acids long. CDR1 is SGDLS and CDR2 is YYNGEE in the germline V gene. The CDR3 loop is CASSVDASGSSYEQYF. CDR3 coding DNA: TGTGCCAGCAGCGTAGACGCTAGCGGGAGCTCCTACGAGCAGTACTTC.

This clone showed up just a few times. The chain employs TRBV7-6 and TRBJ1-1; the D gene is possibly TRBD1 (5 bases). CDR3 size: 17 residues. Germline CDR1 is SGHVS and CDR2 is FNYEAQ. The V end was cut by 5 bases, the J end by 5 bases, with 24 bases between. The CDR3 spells CASSLKAGTALQTEAFF. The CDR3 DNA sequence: TGTGCCAGCAGCCTCAAAGCCGGGACTGCCCTGCAGACTGAAGCTTTCTTT.

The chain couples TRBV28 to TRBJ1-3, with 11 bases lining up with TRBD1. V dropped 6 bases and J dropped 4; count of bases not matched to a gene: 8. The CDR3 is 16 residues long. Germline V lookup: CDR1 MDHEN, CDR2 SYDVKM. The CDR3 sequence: CASSRGQGVSGNTIYF. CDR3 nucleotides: TGTGCCAGCAGCAGGGGACAGGGGGTGAGCGGAAACACCATATATTTT. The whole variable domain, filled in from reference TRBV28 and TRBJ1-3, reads DVKVTQSSRYLVKRTGEKVFLECVQDMDHENMFWYRQDPGLGLRLIYFSYDVKMKEKGDIPEGYSVSREKKERFSLILESASTNQTSMYLCASSRGQGVSGNTIYFGEGSWLTVV.

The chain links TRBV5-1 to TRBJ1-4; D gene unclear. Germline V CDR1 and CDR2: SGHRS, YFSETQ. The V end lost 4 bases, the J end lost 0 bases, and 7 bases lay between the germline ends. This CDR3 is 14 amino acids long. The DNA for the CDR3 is TGCGCCAGCAGCCGGAGTGCAACTAATGAAAAACTGTTTTTT. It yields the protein CASSRSATNEKLFF.

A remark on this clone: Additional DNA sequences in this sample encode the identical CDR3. CDR3 loop: CASSEEGGGGRAYEQYF. The CDR3 DNA is TGTGCCAGCAGTGAAGAAGGGGGTGGCGGGAGGGCGTACGAGCAGTACTTC. The chain has TRBV2 and TRBJ2-7, with TRBD2 matching over 9 bases. V lost 1 base and J lost 4; bases outside the gene matches: 11. The length of the CDR3 is 17 residues. Germline V CDR1 and CDR2: SNHLY, FYNNEI.

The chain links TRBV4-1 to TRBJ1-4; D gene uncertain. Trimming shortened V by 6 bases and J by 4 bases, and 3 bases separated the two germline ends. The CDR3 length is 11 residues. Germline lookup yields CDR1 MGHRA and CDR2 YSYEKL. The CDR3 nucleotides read TGCGCCAGCAGTTATAATGAAAAACTGTTTTTT. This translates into CASSYNEKLFF.

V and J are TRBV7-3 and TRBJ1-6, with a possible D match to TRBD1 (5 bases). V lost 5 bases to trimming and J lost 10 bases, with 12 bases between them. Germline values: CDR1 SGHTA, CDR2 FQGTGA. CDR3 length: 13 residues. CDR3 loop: CASSPGTFSPLHF. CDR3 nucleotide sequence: TGTGCCAGCAGCCCAGGGACTTTCTCACCCCTCCACTTT.